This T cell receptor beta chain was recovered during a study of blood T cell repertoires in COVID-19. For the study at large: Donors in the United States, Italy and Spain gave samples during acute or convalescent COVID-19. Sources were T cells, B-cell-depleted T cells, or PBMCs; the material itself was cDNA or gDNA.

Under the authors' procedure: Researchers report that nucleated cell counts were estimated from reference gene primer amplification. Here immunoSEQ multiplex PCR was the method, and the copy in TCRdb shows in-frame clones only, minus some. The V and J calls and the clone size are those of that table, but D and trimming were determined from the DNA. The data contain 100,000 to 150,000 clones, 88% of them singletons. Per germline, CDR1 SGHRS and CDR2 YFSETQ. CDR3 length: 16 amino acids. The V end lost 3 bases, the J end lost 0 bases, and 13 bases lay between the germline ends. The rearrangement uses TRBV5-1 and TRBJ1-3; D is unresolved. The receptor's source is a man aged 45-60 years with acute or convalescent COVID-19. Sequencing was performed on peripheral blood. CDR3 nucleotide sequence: TGCGCCAGCAGCTCCGGACTTGGCGGCTCTGGAAACACCATATATTTT. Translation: CASSSGLGGSGNTIYF.